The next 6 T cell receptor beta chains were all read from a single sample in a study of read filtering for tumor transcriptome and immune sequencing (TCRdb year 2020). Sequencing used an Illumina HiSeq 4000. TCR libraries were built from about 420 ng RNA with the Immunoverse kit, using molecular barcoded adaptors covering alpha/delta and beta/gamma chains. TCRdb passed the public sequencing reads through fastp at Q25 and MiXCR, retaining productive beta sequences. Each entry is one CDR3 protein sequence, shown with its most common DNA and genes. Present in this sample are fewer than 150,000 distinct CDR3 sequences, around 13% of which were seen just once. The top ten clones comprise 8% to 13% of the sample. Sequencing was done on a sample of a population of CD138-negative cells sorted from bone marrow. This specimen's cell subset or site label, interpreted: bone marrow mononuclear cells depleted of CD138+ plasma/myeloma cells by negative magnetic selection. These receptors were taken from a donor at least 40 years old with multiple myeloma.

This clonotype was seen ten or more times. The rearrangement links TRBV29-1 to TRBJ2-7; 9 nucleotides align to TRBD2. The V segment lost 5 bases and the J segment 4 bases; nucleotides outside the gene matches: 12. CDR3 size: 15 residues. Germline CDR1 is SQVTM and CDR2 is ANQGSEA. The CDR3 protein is CSVLASREGLYEQYF. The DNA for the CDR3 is TGCAGCGTTTTGGCCTCGCGGGAGGGCCTTTACGAGCAGTACTTC.

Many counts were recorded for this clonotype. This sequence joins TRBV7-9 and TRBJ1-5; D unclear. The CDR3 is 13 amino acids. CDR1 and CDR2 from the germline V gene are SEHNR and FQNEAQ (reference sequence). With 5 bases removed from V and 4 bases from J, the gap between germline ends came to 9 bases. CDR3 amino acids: CASSLARNQPQHF. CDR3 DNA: TGTGCCAGCAGCCTTGCACGAAATCAGCCCCAGCATTTT.

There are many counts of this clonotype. As DNA, the CDR3 is TGTGCCAGCAAGCGGACGGATGCTTCCTACGAGCAGTACTTC. It specifies CASKRTDASYEQYF. The gene calls are TRBV6-2 or TRBV6-3 and TRBJ2-7, with a weak D call TRBD2 (5 bases). This CDR3 is 14 amino acids long. Between the trimmed V and J ends, which lost 7 bases and 1 base, there was a span of 14 bases. Per germline, CDR1 MNHEY and CDR2 SVGEGT.

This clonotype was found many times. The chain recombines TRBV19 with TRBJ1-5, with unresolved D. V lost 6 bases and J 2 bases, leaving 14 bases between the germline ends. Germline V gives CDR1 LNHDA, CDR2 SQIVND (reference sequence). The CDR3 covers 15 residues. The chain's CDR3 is CASREDEVGNQPQHF. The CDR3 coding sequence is TGTGCCAGTAGAGAGGACGAGGTCGGCAATCAGCCCCAGCATTTT. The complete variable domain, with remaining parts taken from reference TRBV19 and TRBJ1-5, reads DGGITQSPKYLFRKEGQNVTLSCEQNLNHDAMYWYRQDPGQGLRLIYYSQIVNDFQKGDIAEGYSVSREKKESFPLTVTSAQKNPTAFYLCASREDEVGNQPQHFGDGTRLSIL.

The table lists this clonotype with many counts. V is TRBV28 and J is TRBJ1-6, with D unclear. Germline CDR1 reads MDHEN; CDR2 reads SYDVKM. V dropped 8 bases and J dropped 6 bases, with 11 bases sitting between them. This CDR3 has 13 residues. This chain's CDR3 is CASLTETNSPLHF. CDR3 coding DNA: TGTGCCAGCCTGACGGAAACTAATTCACCCCTCCACTTT.

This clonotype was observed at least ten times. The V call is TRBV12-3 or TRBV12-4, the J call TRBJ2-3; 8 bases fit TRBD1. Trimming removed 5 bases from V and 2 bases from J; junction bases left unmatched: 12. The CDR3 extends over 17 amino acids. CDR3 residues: CASSPRQGTPLTDTQYF. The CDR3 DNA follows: TGTGCCAGCAGTCCTCGACAGGGGACCCCTCTCACAGATACGCAGTATTTT.